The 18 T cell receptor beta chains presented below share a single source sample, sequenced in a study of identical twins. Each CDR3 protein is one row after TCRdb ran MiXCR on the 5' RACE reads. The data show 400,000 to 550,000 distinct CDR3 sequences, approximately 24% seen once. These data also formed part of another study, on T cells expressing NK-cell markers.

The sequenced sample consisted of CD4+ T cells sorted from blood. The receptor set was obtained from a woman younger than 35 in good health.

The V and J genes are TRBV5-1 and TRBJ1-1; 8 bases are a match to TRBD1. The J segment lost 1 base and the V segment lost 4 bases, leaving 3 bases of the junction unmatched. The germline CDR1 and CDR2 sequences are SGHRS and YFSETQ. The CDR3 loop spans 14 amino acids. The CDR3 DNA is TGCGCCAGCAGCCACCAGGGGGCGAACACTGAAGCTTTCTTT. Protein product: CASSHQGANTEAFF.

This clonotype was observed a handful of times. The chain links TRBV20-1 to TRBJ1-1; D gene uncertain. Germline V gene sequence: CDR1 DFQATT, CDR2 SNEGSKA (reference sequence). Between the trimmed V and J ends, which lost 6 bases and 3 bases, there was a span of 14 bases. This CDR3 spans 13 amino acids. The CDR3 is CSAFGQAHTEAFF. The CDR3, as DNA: TGCAGTGCCTTCGGCCAGGCGCACACTGAAGCTTTCTTT.

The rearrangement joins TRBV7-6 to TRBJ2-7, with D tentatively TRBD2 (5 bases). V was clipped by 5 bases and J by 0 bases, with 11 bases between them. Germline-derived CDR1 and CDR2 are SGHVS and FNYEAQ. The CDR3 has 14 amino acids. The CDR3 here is CASSPARGSYEQYF. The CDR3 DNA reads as TGTGCCAGCAGCCCCGCACGGGGCTCCTACGAGCAGTACTTC.

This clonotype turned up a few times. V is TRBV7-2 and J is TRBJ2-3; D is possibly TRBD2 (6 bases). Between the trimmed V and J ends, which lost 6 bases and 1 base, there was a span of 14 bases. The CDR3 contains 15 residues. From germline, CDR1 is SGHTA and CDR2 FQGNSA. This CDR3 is CASRYGTGRTDTQYF. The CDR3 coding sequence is TGTGCCAGCAGGTACGGGACTGGACGCACAGATACGCAGTATTTT.

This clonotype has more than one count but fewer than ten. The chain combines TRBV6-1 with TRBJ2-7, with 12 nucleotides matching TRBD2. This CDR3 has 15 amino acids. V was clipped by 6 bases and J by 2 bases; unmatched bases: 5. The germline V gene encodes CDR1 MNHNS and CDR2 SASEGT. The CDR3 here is CASRDGTSGPYEQYF. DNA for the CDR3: TGTGCCAGCAGAGACGGGACTAGCGGGCCCTACGAGCAGTACTTC.

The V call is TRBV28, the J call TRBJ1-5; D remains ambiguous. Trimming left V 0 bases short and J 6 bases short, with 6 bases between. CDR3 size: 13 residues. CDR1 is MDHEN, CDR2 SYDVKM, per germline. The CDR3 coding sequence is TGTGCCAGCAGTTTATGGCACCCTCAGCCCCAGCATTTT. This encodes CASSLWHPQPQHF.

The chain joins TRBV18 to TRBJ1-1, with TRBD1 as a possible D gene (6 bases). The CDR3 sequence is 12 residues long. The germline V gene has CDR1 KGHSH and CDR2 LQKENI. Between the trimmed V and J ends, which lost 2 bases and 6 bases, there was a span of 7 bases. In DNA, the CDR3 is TGTGCCAGCTCACCAGGGGGCTCTGAAGCTTTCTTT. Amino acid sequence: CASSPGGSEAFF.

The CDR3, as DNA: TGCAGTGCTAGACCCGGGACAGCCCTAAGGCATGGCTACACCTTC. It is translated as CSARPGTALRHGYTF. V is TRBV20-1 and J is TRBJ1-2, with 7 bases fitting TRBD1. Germline trimming cut 2 bases from V and 6 bases from J; bases unmatched to any gene: 12. The CDR3 is 15 amino acids. Per the germline V gene, CDR1 is DFQATT and CDR2 is SNEGSKA (reference sequence).

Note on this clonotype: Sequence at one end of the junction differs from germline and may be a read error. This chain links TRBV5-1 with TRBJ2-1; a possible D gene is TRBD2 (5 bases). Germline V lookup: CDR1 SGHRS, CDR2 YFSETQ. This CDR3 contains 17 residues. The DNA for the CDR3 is TGCGCCATCAGCTTGGCGGTGGGAGCCCACTTTAATAATGAGCAGTTCTTC. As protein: CAISLAVGAHFNNEQFF.

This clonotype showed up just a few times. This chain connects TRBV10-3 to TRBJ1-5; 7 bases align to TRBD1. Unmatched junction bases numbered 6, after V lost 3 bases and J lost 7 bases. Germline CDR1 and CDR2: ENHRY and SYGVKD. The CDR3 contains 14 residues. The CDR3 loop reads CAISDSQGEQPQHF. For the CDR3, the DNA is TGTGCCATCAGTGACTCCCAGGGGGAACAGCCCCAGCATTTT.

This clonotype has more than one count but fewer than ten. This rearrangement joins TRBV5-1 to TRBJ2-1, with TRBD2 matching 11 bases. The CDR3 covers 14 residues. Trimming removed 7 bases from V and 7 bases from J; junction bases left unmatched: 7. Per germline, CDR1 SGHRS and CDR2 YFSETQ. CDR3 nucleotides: TGCGCCAGCTATCCTAGCGGGAGGTGGAATGAGCAGTTCTTC. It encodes CASYPSGRWNEQFF.

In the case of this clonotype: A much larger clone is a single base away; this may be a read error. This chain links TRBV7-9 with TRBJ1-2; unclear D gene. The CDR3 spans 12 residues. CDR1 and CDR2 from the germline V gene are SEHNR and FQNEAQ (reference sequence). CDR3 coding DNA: TGTGCCAGCAGCCTCAGAGTCTATGGCTCCACCTTC. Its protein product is CASSLRVYGSTF.

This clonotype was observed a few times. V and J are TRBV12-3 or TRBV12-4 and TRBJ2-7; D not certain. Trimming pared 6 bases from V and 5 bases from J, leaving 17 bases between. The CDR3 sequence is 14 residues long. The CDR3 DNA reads TGTGCCAGCAGAGAGGACCCCGATAAGAACGAGCAGTACTTC. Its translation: CASREDPDKNEQYF.

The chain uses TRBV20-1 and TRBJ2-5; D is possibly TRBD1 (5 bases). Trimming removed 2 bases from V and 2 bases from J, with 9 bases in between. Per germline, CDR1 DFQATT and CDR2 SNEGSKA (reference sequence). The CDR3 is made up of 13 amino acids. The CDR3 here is CSARRGPQETQYF. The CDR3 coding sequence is TGCAGTGCTAGAAGGGGTCCTCAAGAGACCCAGTACTTC.

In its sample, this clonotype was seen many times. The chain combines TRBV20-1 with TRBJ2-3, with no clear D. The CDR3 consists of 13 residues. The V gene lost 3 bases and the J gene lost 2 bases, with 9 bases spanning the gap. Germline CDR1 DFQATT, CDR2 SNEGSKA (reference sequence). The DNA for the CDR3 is TGCAGTGCTAGCGACCCTCACACAGATACGCAGTATTTT. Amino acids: CSASDPHTDTQYF.

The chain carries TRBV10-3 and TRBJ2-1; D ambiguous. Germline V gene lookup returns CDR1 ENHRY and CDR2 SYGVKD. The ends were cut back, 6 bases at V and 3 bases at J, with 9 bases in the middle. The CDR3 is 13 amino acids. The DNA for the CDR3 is TGTGCCATCAGAGTGGAGAGCTACAATGAGCAGTTCTTC. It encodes CAIRVESYNEQFF.

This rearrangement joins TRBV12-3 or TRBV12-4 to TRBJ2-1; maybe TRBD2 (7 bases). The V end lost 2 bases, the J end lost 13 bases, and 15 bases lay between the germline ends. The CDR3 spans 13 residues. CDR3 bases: TGTGCCAGCAGTTTAAGGGGGGAGGGTCCCCAGTTCTTC. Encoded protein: CASSLRGEGPQFF.

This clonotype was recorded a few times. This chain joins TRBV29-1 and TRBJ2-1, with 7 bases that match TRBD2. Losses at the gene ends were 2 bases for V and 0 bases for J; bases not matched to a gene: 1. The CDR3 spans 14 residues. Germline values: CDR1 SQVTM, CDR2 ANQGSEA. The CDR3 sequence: CSVESGASYNEQFF. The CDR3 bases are TGCAGCGTTGAAAGCGGGGCCTCCTACAATGAGCAGTTCTTC.